The 12 T cell receptor beta chains presented below share a single source sample, sequenced in a study of T cell responses to AZD1222 COVID-19 vaccine. Profiling relied on immunoSEQ multiplex PCR, and the TCRdb table lists in-frame clones only, not all of them. The profile shows 130,000 or so clones, about 93% of them singletons. The specimen was peripheral blood, collected on day 0 of AZD1222 vaccination. The receptors come from an adult in good health.

V is TRBV28 and J is TRBJ2-1, with D unresolved. Germline CDR1 reads MDHEN; CDR2 reads SYDVKM. Trimming took off 5 bases at V and 4 bases at J, with 12 bases between the two ends. This CDR3 has 14 residues. The CDR3 region is CASSPAERYNEQFF. CDR3 nucleotides: TGTGCCAGCAGTCCTGCCGAGAGGTACAATGAGCAGTTCTTC.

The gene calls are TRBV11-2 and TRBJ2-2, with 13 bases matching TRBD2. This CDR3 has 18 residues. J gave up 0 bases and V 5 bases, and 6 bases lay outside the gene matches. Germline loops: CDR1 SGHAT, CDR2 FQNNGV. CDR3 in DNA: TGTGCCAGCAGCCTAACTAGCGGGAGGGTATCGAACACCGGGGAGCTGTTTTTT. Protein sequence: CASSLTSGRVSNTGELFF.

The chain employs TRBV27 and TRBJ1-2; the match to TRBD1 covers 9 bases. The V segment lost 3 bases and the J segment 4 bases; nucleotides outside the gene matches: 9. The CDR3 loop spans 16 amino acids. Germline-derived CDR1 and CDR2 are MNHEY and SMNVEV (reference sequence). The CDR3 is CASSFTGGGTGYGYTF. The CDR3 region has the DNA TGTGCCAGCAGTTTTACAGGGGGCGGAACGGGCTATGGCTACACCTTC.

Turning to this clone: The junction does not match germline at one end; this may be a read error. V gene TRBV30 combines with J gene TRBJ1-3, with D possibly TRBD1 on 5 matching bases. Germline V lookup: CDR1 GTSNPN, CDR2 SVGIG (reference sequence). This CDR3 comprises 14 residues. The CDR3 coding sequence is TGTGCCTGGGGTGTGGGGGGGACTGGAAACACCATATATTTT. Translating it yields CAWGVGGTGNTIYF.

This chain links TRBV12-5 with TRBJ1-1; the D is unclear. From germline, CDR1 is LGHNT and CDR2 FRNRAP. The CDR3 is 13 amino acids. V lost 0 bases and J lost 4, with 6 bases in between. The CDR3 nucleotides are TGTGCTAGTGGTTTGGTGGGAGCCACTGAAGCTTTCTTT. Its protein product is CASGLVGATEAFF. Variable domain in full (rest from reference TRBV12-5 and TRBJ1-1): DARVTQTPRHKVTEMGQEVTMRCQPILGHNTVFWYRQTMMQGLELLAYFRNRAPLDDSGMPKDRFSAEMPDATLATLKIQPSEPRDSAVYFCASGLVGATEAFFGQGTRLTVV.

The sample holds one count of this clone. The J gene is TRBJ1-4, the V gene TRBV7-9; unclear D gene. CDR1 and CDR2 (germline): SEHNR, FQNEAQ (reference sequence). The CDR3 consists of 16 residues. V was clipped by 2 bases and J by 3 bases, with 13 bases between them. The CDR3 loop reads CASSLMSAGANEKLFF. CDR3 nucleotides: TGTGCCAGCAGCTTAATGTCCGCTGGGGCTAATGAAAAACTGTTTTTT.

The chain couples TRBV28 to TRBJ1-2; no clear D. Trimming took 7 bases from V and 1 from J, leaving 13 bases between them. Germline lookup yields CDR1 MDHEN and CDR2 SYDVKM. The CDR3 extends over 14 amino acids. For the CDR3, the DNA is TGTGCCAGCACCATGGGTTGGGGTAACTATGGCTACACCTTC. As protein: CASTMGWGNYGYTF.

This clone was seen only a few times. The gene calls are TRBV6-2 or TRBV6-3 and TRBJ2-1; D is perhaps TRBD1 or TRBD2 (6 bases each). This CDR3 is built from 15 residues. The ends were cut back, 6 bases at V and 6 bases at J, with 18 bases in the middle. Germline V gene data show CDR1 as MNHEY and CDR2 as SVGEGT. This chain's CDR3 is CASSPTRRGANEQFF. The CDR3, as DNA: TGTGCCAGCAGCCCTACTAGGAGGGGGGCCAATGAGCAGTTCTTC.

V and J are TRBV2 and TRBJ1-5; TRBD1 matches 8 bases. The CDR3 spans 16 residues. The germline V gene has CDR1 SNHLY and CDR2 FYNNEI. V was clipped by 6 bases and J by 2 bases; unmatched bases: 9. Here the CDR3 DNA reads TGTGCCAGCAGCCCAACCGGACAGGGTCGCAATCAGCCCCAGCATTTT. Amino acid sequence: CASSPTGQGRNQPQHF. The complete variable domain, with remaining parts taken from reference TRBV2 and TRBJ1-5, reads EPEVTQTPSHQVTQMGQEVILRCVPISNHLYFYWYRQILGQKVEFLVSFYNNEISEKSEIFDDQFSVERPDGSNFTLKIRSTKLEDSAMYFCASSPTGQGRNQPQHFGDGTRLSIL.

V usage is TRBV18 and J usage is TRBJ1-6; D may be TRBD1 (6 bases). The germline V and J ends were trimmed by 2 bases and 7 bases, with 12 bases remaining between them. CDR3 size: 15 residues. CDR1 and CDR2 (germline): KGHSH, LQKENI. CDR3 coding DNA: TGTGCCAGCTCACCATTGGACAGCCACAATTCACCCCTCCACTTT. This translates into CASSPLDSHNSPLHF. The variable domain in full, completed from reference TRBV18 and TRBJ1-6, reads NAGVMQNPRHLVRRRGQEARLRCSPMKGHSHVYWYRQLPEEGLKFMVYLQKENIIDESGMPKERFSAEFPKEGPSILRIQQVVRGDSAAYFCASSPLDSHNSPLHFGNGTRLTVT.

J is TRBJ1-5 and V is TRBV28; unclear D gene. V dropped 2 bases and J dropped 0 bases, with 11 bases sitting between them. CDR1 is MDHEN, CDR2 SYDVKM, per germline. CDR3 length: 16 amino acids. The CDR3 sequence: CASSLTVQPSNQPQHF. As DNA, the CDR3 is TGTGCCAGCAGTTTAACTGTCCAGCCTAGCAATCAGCCCCAGCATTTT.

The chain recombines TRBV5-8 with TRBJ1-4, with TRBD1 matching over 7 bases. The V gene end was trimmed by 0 bases and the J gene end by 4 bases; junction bases not matched to a gene: 9. CDR3 size: 17 residues. Germline lookup yields CDR1 SGHTS and CDR2 YDEGEE. The CDR3 DNA is TGTGCCAGCAGCTTGGCCTGGGGACAGCTTCTTAATGAAAAACTGTTTTTT. Translation gives CASSLAWGQLLNEKLFF. The full variable domain, with the rest looked up from reference TRBV5-8 and TRBJ1-4, is EAGVTQSPTHLIKTRGQQATLRCSPISGHTSVYWYQQALGLGLQFLLWYDEGEERNRGNFPPRFSGRQFPNYSSELNVNALELEDSALYLCASSLAWGQLLNEKLFFGSGTQLSVL.